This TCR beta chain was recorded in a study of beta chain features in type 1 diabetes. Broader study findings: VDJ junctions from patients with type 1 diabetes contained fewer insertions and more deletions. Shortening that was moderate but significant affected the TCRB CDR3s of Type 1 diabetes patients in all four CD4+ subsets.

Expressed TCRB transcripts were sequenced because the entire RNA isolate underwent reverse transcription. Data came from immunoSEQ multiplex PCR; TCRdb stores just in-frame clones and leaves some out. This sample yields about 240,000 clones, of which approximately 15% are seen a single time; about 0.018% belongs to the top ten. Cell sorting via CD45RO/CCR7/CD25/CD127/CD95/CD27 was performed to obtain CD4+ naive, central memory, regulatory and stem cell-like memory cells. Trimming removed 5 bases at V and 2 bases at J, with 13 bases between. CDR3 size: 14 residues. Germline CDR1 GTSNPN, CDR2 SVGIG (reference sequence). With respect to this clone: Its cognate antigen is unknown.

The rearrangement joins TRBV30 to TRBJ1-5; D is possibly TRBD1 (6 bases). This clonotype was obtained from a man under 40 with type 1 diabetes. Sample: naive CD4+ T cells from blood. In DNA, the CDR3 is TGTGCCTGGGACCTTGGGGGCGGCAATCAGCCCCAGCATTTT. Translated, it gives CAWDLGGGNQPQHF.